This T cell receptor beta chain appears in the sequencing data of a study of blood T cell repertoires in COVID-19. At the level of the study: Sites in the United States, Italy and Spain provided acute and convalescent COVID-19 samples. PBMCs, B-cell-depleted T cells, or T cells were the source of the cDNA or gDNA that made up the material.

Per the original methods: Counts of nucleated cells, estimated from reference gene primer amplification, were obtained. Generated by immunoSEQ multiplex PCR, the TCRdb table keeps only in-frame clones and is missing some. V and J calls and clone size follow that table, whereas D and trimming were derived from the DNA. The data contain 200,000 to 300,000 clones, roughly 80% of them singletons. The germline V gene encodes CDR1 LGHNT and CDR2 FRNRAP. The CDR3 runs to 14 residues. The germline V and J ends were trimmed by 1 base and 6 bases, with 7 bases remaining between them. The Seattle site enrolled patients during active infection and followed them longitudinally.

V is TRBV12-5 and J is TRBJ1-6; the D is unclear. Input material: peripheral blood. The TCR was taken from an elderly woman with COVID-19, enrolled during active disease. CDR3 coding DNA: TGTGCTAGTGGTTTGGGAGGGAGTAATTCACCCCTCCACTTT. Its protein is CASGLGGSNSPLHF. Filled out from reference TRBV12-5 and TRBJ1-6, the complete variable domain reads DARVTQTPRHKVTEMGQEVTMRCQPILGHNTVFWYRQTMMQGLELLAYFRNRAPLDDSGMPKDRFSAEMPDATLATLKIQPSEPRDSAVYFCASGLGGSNSPLHFGNGTRLTVT.